A selection of T cell receptor beta chains follows, all from one sample in a study of CD8+ T cells in alopecia areata. Some clones are missing from TCRdb's copy, which holds only in-frame ones; the method was immunoSEQ multiplex PCR. The top ten clones hold 3% to 4% of a sample with about 120,000 clones, less than 70% of them seen once. This material consisted of CD4+ T cells sorted from blood, taken at week 24, from a patient treated with tofacitinib. The receptors derive from a human donor with alopecia areata. CDR3s include the opening cysteine and the closing phenylalanine or tryptophan. Each record gives: V gene, clone size, J gene, D gene, CDR3 protein, CDR3 DNA. A D gene is named only where the DNA matches it firmly. Only part of the rows carry a size: once, few, many, or a class if the clone is expanded.

TRBV6-1	few	TRBJ1-6	-	CASSEGGFSAPLHF	TGTGCCAGCAGTGAAGGGGGGTTCTCGGCACCCCTCCACTTT
TRBV9	few	TRBJ2-3	-	CASSVGGPGHSTDTQYF	TGTGCCAGCAGCGTGGGGGGTCCGGGACACAGCACAGATACGCAGTATTTT
TRBV27	-	TRBJ2-7	-	CASSLSNTGEQYF	TGTGCCAGCAGTCTGTCAAACACGGGAGAGCAGTACTTC
TRBV30	-	TRBJ1-4	TRBD1	CAWRETGTGREKLFF	TGTGCCTGGAGAGAGACCGGGACAGGGCGCGAAAAACTGTTTTTT
TRBV25-1	-	TRBJ2-7	-	CASSVTGAREQYF	TGTGCCAGCAGTGTCACGGGAGCTCGGGAGCAGTACTTC
TRBV19	once	TRBJ1-5	TRBD1	CATRTGISNQPQHF	TGTGCCACCCGGACAGGGATTAGCAATCAGCCCCAGCATTTT
TRBV7-2	-	TRBJ2-3	-	CASSPRLYTQYF	TGTGCCAGCAGCCCTCGTCTATATACGCAGTATTTT
TRBV5-4	-	TRBJ1-2	-	CASSLVGGYTF	TGTGCCAGCAGCTTGGTGGGTGGCTACACCTTC
TRBV30	-	TRBJ1-2	-	CAWSGGRNYGYTF	TGTGCCTGGAGTGGAGGGCGGAACTATGGCTACACCTTC
TRBV4-3	-	TRBJ1-2	-	CASSPSRGYGYTF	TGCGCCAGCAGCCCGAGTAGAGGCTATGGCTACACCTTC
TRBV30	-	TRBJ2-1	TRBD2	CAWSDLAGAYNEQFF	TGTGCCTGGAGTGACTTAGCGGGGGCCTACAATGAGCAGTTCTTC
TRBV30	-	TRBJ2-5	TRBD1	CAWKAGTGSVETQYF	TGTGCCTGGAAGGCAGGGACAGGGAGCGTTGAGACCCAGTACTTC